The 26 T cell receptor beta chains in this list originate from one sample, sequenced in a study of T cell clonality in common variable immunodeficiency. Sequencing used immunoSEQ multiplex PCR; TCRdb keeps in-frame clones, though not all of them. This repertoire holds under 40,000 clones, and none appear only once. Sequenced: peripheral blood mononuclear cells. Every receptor here comes from a person aged 18-70 years in good health.

This clone has at least ten counts. At one end, the junction sequence differs from germline, possibly due to a read error. The read finishes 3 residues shy of the CDR3 end, and the germline J gene is used to complete it. This sequence joins TRBV7-7 and TRBJ2-3; 9 nucleotides match TRBD2. The CDR3 consists of 15 residues. Germline-derived CDR1 and CDR2 are SSHAT and FNYEAQ (reference sequence). The CDR3 DNA, read in part, is TGTGCTAGCAGCTTGGGGACTAGCCGGGGAGATACG. Translated: CASSLGTSRGDT. The whole CDR3 protein is CASSLGTSRGDTQYF. Full variable domain (remainder filled in from reference TRBV7-7 and TRBJ2-3): GAGVSQSPRYKVTKRGQDVTLRCDPISSHATLYWYQQALGQGPEFLTYFNYEAQPDKSGLPSDRFSAERPEGSISTLTIQRTEQRDSAMYRCASSLGTSRGDTQYFGPGTRLTVL.

This clone occurred many times. The missing CDR3 end, 3 residues past where the read stops, is filled in from the germline J gene. This chain joins TRBV20-1 and TRBJ2-5; 8 nucleotides align to TRBD2. This CDR3 spans 14 amino acids. CDR1 DFQATT and CDR2 SNEGSKA come from the germline V gene (reference sequence). The J segment lost 2 bases and the V segment lost 3 bases, leaving 5 bases of the junction unmatched. Partial CDR3 DNA: TGCAGTGCTAGGGTAGCGGGACCTCAAGAGACC. The encoded protein is CSARVAGPQET. The CDR3 reads in full as CSARVAGPQETQYF.

There are many counts of this clone. Read coverage stops 3 residues before the CDR3 terminus; the germline J gene supplies the remainder. This chain joins TRBV10-3 and TRBJ2-6, with D hard to call. V was shortened by 6 bases and J by 2 bases, with 14 bases between the two germline ends. This CDR3 is 16 amino acids long. Germline V gene data show CDR1 as ENHRY and CDR2 as SYGVKD. The part of the CDR3 DNA that was read is TGTGCCATCAGCTACGATCAGCAGGCTGGGGCCAACGTC. Protein product: CAISYDQQAGANV. The full CDR3 sequence reads CAISYDQQAGANVLTF.

The table lists this clone with many counts. Partial CDR3 DNA: TGCGCCAGCAGCTTGCTTGCATCAGCGCCCGGGGAG. Its protein is CASSLLASAPGE. The entire CDR3 reads CASSLLASAPGELFF. The rearrangement uses TRBV5-1 and TRBJ2-2, with D hard to call. The missing CDR3 end, 3 residues past where the read stops, is filled in from the germline J gene. Trimming took off 1 base at V and 6 bases at J, with 13 bases between the two ends. The CDR3 loop spans 15 amino acids. Germline CDR1 is SGHRS and CDR2 is YFSETQ.

This clone showed up just a few times. The CDR3 end falls 3 residues outside the read, so it is completed with the germline J gene. The chain combines TRBV25-1 with TRBJ2-7; D might be TRBD2 (6 bases). The length of the CDR3 is 15 residues. V was trimmed by 3 bases and J by 3 bases, leaving 15 bases between them. From germline, CDR1 is MGHDK and CDR2 SYGVNS. Here the CDR3 reads CASSDGGLGDYEQYF. CDR3 DNA, as far as it was read: TGTGCCAGCAGTGATGGGGGACTGGGGGACTACGAG.

Details on this clone: The read ends 3 residues before the CDR3 terminus; that terminus is restored from the germline J gene. J is TRBJ1-2 and V is TRBV7-9; a weak D match, TRBD1 (5 bases). This CDR3 is built from 13 residues. Looked up from germline, CDR1 is SEHNR and CDR2 is FQNEAQ (reference sequence). CDR3 in amino acids: CASSFSRGDTYTF. The DNA read from the CDR3 is TGTGCCAGCAGCTTTAGTAGGGGAGATACC. Looking up the rest from reference TRBV7-9 and TRBJ1-2 gives the full variable domain: DTGVSQNPRHKITKRGQNVTFRCDPISEHNRLYWYRQTLGQGPEFLTYFQNEAQLEKSRLLSDRFSAERPKGSFSTLEIQRTEQGDSAMYLCASSFSRGDTYTFGSGTRLTVV.

This clone came up many times. The missing CDR3 end, 3 residues past where the read stops, is filled in from the germline J gene. The J gene is TRBJ1-4, the V gene TRBV5-1; 9 bases align to TRBD1. Per germline, CDR1 SGHRS and CDR2 YFSETQ. V lost 0 bases and J lost 7; bases outside the gene matches: 7. The CDR3 extends over 16 amino acids. The sequenced part of the CDR3 DNA is TGCGCCAGCAGCTTGGCCCCGGGACAGGGCGGTGAAAAA. It translates to CASSLAPGQGGEK. The full CDR3 reads CASSLAPGQGGEKLFF.

In this sample, this clone turned up many times. The read terminates 3 residues before the CDR3 end, so the remaining end is supplied by the germline J gene. The chain carries TRBV10-1 and TRBJ2-5; D perhaps matches TRBD1 (6 bases). CDR1 and CDR2 from the germline V gene are WNHNN and SYGVQD (reference sequence). This CDR3 is built from 13 residues. V lost 6 bases, J lost 5 bases, and 13 bases lay in between. CDR3 DNA (partial): TGCGCCAGCAGCCAGAACAGGGTTGAGACC. Residues: CASSQNRVET. The full CDR3 reads CASSQNRVETQYF.

This clone was seen at least ten times. The read terminates 3 residues before the CDR3 end, so the remaining end is supplied by the germline J gene. The V call is TRBV20-1, the J call TRBJ1-2; 8 nucleotides match TRBD1. J gave up 5 bases and V 1 base, and 6 bases lay outside the gene matches. The CDR3 has 14 amino acids. Looked up from germline, CDR1 is DFQATT and CDR2 is SNEGSKA (reference sequence). The sequenced part of the CDR3 DNA is TGCAGTGCTAGAGGAACTCAGGGGGCATATGGC. Amino acid sequence: CSARGTQGAYG. The complete CDR3 reads CSARGTQGAYGYTF.

This clone was observed many times. The read comes to an end 3 residues before the CDR3 does, leaving the germline J gene to fill in the end. This chain connects TRBV2 to TRBJ2-7, with D perhaps matching TRBD2 (6 bases). The CDR3 length is 15 residues. CDR1 is SNHLY, CDR2 FYNNEI, per germline. V was shortened by 4 bases and J by 0 bases, with 13 bases between the two germline ends. CDR3 sequence: CASSVGGRSSYEQYF. CDR3 bases read: TGTGCCAGCAGTGTGGGGGGACGGAGCTCCTACGAG.

This clone was counted ten times or more. The read falls 3 residues short of the CDR3 end, and the missing part is taken from the germline J gene. V gene TRBV18 combines with J gene TRBJ2-3, with a possible D match to TRBD2 (6 bases). The germline V gene has CDR1 KGHSH and CDR2 LQKENI. The CDR3 runs 15 residues. Trimming pared 3 bases from V and 2 bases from J, leaving 12 bases between. CDR3 DNA, as far as it was read: TGTGCCAGCTCACCCGCCGGGGGAAACACAGATACG. It translates to CASSPAGGNTDT. The full CDR3 sequence reads CASSPAGGNTDTQYF.

There are many counts of this clone. The CDR3 end falls 3 residues outside the read, so it is completed with the germline J gene. This sequence joins TRBV20-1 and TRBJ1-1; TRBD1 matches at 8 bases. The CDR3 is 12 amino acids. In germline, CDR1 is DFQATT, CDR2 SNEGSKA (reference sequence). CDR3 loop: CSARRGDREAFF. The sequenced CDR3 bases are TGCAGTGCTAGAAGAGGGGACAGGGAA.

This clone was seen ten or more times. CDR3 DNA, as far as it was read: TGTGCCTGGAGGGGACAGGGGGTCGGGAACACTGAA. This encodes CAWRGQGVGNTE. The CDR3 reads in full as CAWRGQGVGNTEAFF. This chain joins TRBV30 and TRBJ1-1, with 11 positions matching TRBD1. The read falls 3 residues short of the CDR3 end, and the missing part is taken from the germline J gene. Germline lookup yields CDR1 GTSNPN and CDR2 SVGIG (reference sequence). This CDR3 region has 15 residues. The junction had 4 bases not matched to a gene; V was cut back by 3 bases and J by 1 base.

This clone appeared many times. The read ends 3 residues early relative to the CDR3; the germline J gene fills the gap. This rearrangement joins TRBV9 to TRBJ2-1, with 9 bases aligning to TRBD2. Germline V gene lookup returns CDR1 SGDLS and CDR2 YYNGEE. This CDR3 is built from 15 residues. Losses at the gene ends were 0 bases for V and 2 bases for J; bases not matched to a gene: 0. CDR3 bases read: TGTGCCAGCAGCGTAGGCGGGAGGGCCTACAATGAG. It is translated as CASSVGGRAYNE. The entire CDR3 sequence reads CASSVGGRAYNEQFF. Using reference TRBV9 and TRBJ2-1 for the parts outside the CDR3, the full variable domain is DSGVTQTPKHLITATGQRVTLRCSPRSGDLSVYWYQQSLDQGLQFLIQYYNGEERAKGNILERFSAQQFPDLHSELNLSSLELGDSALYFCASSVGGRAYNEQFFGPGTRLTVL.

The CDR3 region is CASSELARETQYF. The CDR3 DNA, read in part, is TGTGCCAGCAGTGAATTGGCCCGCGAGACC. The chain couples TRBV2 to TRBJ2-5; D is undetermined. With the read ending 3 residues before the CDR3 end, the germline J gene is used to fill in that end. The CDR3 has 13 amino acids. Trimming removed 2 bases at V and 5 bases at J, with 9 bases between. In germline, CDR1 is SNHLY, CDR2 FYNNEI. The full variable domain, its missing parts supplied by reference TRBV2 and TRBJ2-5, is EPEVTQTPSHQVTQMGQEVILRCVPISNHLYFYWYRQILGQKVEFLVSFYNNEISEKSEIFDDQFSVERPDGSNFTLKIRSTKLEDSAMYFCASSELARETQYFGPGTRLLVL.

This clone showed up many times. Read coverage stops 3 residues before the CDR3 terminus; the germline J gene supplies the remainder. The chain employs TRBV12-3 or TRBV12-4 and TRBJ2-3, with 9 bases lining up with TRBD1. The CDR3 length is 15 residues. J gave up 1 base and V 6 bases, and 5 bases lay outside the gene matches. CDR3 bases read: TGTGCCAGCAGCTGGGACAGGGCACGCACAGATACG. It is translated as CASSWDRARTDT. The full CDR3 is CASSWDRARTDTQYF.

This clone was seen a handful of times. Read data end 3 residues before the CDR3 end; the end is taken from the germline J gene. The rearrangement links TRBV5-6 to TRBJ1-2; D is uncertain. Trimming stripped 1 base from V and 4 bases from J, with 11 bases between. The CDR3 is 14 residues long. Germline values: CDR1 SGHDT, CDR2 YYEEEE. CDR3 residues: CASSLSAPSYGYTF. The part of the CDR3 DNA that was read is TGTGCCAGCAGCTTGTCAGCGCCTTCCTATGGC.

This clone was observed at least ten times. The CDR3 end lies 3 residues beyond the end of the read and is filled in from the germline J gene. This chain joins TRBV7-9 and TRBJ1-5, with D perhaps matching TRBD1 (5 bases). The CDR3 is 14 amino acids. V lost 5 bases to trimming and J lost 3 bases, with 11 bases between them. Germline CDR1 SEHNR, CDR2 FQNEAQ (reference sequence). CDR3 DNA (partial): TGTGCCAGCAGCCTCACGACAGACAATCAGCCC. As protein: CASSLTTDNQP. The full CDR3 sequence reads CASSLTTDNQPQHF.

This clone was detected many times. The sequenced fragment ends 3 residues before the CDR3 boundary, so the rest is inferred from the germline J gene. The chain has TRBV2 and TRBJ2-5; perhaps TRBD1 as D (5 bases). This CDR3 has 14 amino acids. With 4 bases removed from V and 2 bases from J, the gap between germline ends came to 11 bases. The germline V gene has CDR1 SNHLY and CDR2 FYNNEI. The CDR3 region is CASSVWGRQETQYF. CDR3 bases read: TGTGCCAGCAGTGTCTGGGGCAGGCAAGAGACC.

This clone occurred many times. Read sequence stops 3 residues before the CDR3 end, and the germline J gene provides the missing end. V gene TRBV10-2 combines with J gene TRBJ2-5; the match to TRBD2 covers 12 bases. CDR1 and CDR2 from the germline V gene are WSHSY and SAAADI. V was clipped by 2 bases and J by 3 bases; unmatched bases: 4. There are 16 residues in the CDR3. The CDR3 protein is CASSERLAGGKETQYF. The sequenced part of the CDR3 DNA is TGCGCCAGCAGTGAGAGGCTAGCGGGAGGGAAAGAGACC.

This clone appeared many times. The read finishes 3 residues shy of the CDR3 end, and the germline J gene is used to complete it. V is TRBV12-3 or TRBV12-4 and J is TRBJ2-7; possible D gene TRBD2, 5 bases. Trimming took 1 base from V and 4 from J, leaving 8 bases between them. The CDR3 contains 13 residues. CDR3 DNA (partial): TGTGCCAGCAGTTTAGTACTAGGGTACGAG. This gives the protein CASSLVLGYE. The full CDR3 sequence reads CASSLVLGYEQYF.

Ten or more counts support this clone. The read ends 3 residues early relative to the CDR3; the germline J gene fills the gap. This chain connects TRBV20-1 to TRBJ1-3; 10 nucleotides match TRBD1. Germline-derived CDR1 and CDR2 are DFQATT and SNEGSKA (reference sequence). This CDR3 region has 14 residues. J lost 7 bases, V lost 6 bases, and 9 bases had no gene match. Partial CDR3 DNA: TGCAGTGCATTGGACAGGGGGAGGTTTAACACC. Protein sequence: CSALDRGRFNT. The CDR3, in full, reads CSALDRGRFNTIYF.

In this sample, this clone turned up many times. The CDR3 goes on 3 residues after the read ends, and that part is filled in from the germline J gene. The chain carries TRBV7-7 and TRBJ2-5; D possibly corresponds to TRBD1 (6 bases). The CDR3 has 15 amino acids. V was clipped by 5 bases and J by 2 bases, with 15 bases between them. Germline CDR1 reads SSHAT; CDR2 reads FNYEAQ (reference sequence). CDR3 bases read: TGTGCCAGCAGCCGCGGACAGACACCTCAAGAGACC. It yields the protein CASSRGQTPQET. The whole CDR3 is CASSRGQTPQETQYF.

This clone was counted at least ten times. Read coverage stops 3 residues before the CDR3 terminus; the germline J gene supplies the remainder. The chain combines TRBV5-1 with TRBJ2-7, with D maybe TRBD2 (5 bases). The V end lost 5 bases, the J end lost 0 bases, and 12 bases lay between the germline ends. The CDR3 covers 14 residues. Germline CDR1 SGHRS, CDR2 YFSETQ. The sequenced CDR3 bases are TGCGCCAGCAGGCCAGCGGTAGCCTCCTACGAG. It yields the protein CASRPAVASYE. The entire CDR3 reads CASRPAVASYEQYF.

This clone was found many times. With the read ending 3 residues before the CDR3 end, the germline J gene is used to fill in that end. This chain uses TRBV5-1 with TRBJ1-2, with TRBD1 matching 9 bases. The CDR3 is 15 residues long. The V gene's germline CDR1 is SGHRS and CDR2 YFSETQ. V lost 4 bases, J lost 4 bases, and 8 bases stayed unmatched. The CDR3 region is CASSRTGQGPYGYTF. CDR3 DNA, as far as it was read: TGCGCCAGCAGCCGGACGGGACAGGGTCCCTATGGC.

This clone was recorded at least ten times. The CDR3 end lies 3 residues beyond the end of the read and is filled in from the germline J gene. The V call is TRBV2, the J call TRBJ2-7, with a possible D match to TRBD2 (5 bases). V lost 4 bases to trimming and J lost 2 bases, with 9 bases between them. CDR1 is SNHLY, CDR2 FYNNEI, per germline. The CDR3 has 13 amino acids. The CDR3 reads CASSGTEAYEQYF. The CDR3 bases that were read are TGTGCCAGCAGTGGGACTGAGGCCTACGAG.